A single T cell receptor beta chain is shown here with its context. The sample originates from a study of shared clonotypes between healthy human individuals. Method: immunoSEQ multiplex PCR; TCRdb's copy keeps in-frame clones and lacks some. Among about 1.1 million clones listed, about 72% were seen once. There are 14 residues in the CDR3. V dropped 10 bases and J dropped 4 bases, with 19 bases sitting between them. Sequencing was performed on memory CD4+ T cells from PBMCs. Regarding subset: CD45RA-negative fraction. The source is a man between 18 and 35 years old in good health. Some clones in this sample may be carry-over from other donors' samples. The gene calls are TRBV23-1 and TRBJ1-1; D possibly corresponds to TRBD1 (5 bases). TRBV23-1 is labeled an ORF, and its function is uncertain. The CDR3 DNA follows: TGCGCCAATTACGGGGGGAAGGTGAGCACTGAAGCTTTCTTT. It encodes CANYGGKVSTEAFF.